This T cell receptor beta chain was sequenced in a study of neurological immune-mediated disorders. General study findings and limits: Multiple sclerosis was found to have the least TCR clonal expansion, below healthy controls, and HTLV-1-associated myelopathy the most.

Deletions cut 2 bases from V and 7 bases from J, with 2 bases between. This CDR3 spans 11 amino acids. The V gene's germline CDR1 is LGHDT and CDR2 YNNKEL (reference sequence). The authors produced cDNA by 5'RACE using 10-nucleotide random UMIs. Over 160 million TCR-beta sequences from 15-18 subjects were obtained in each sequencing run. Via MiXCR, TCRdb re-called the 5' RACE reads, giving one row per CDR3 protein. This table has about 53,000 distinct CDR3 sequences, approximately 3.5% appearing once. Ten or more counts support this clonotype. Its antigen is currently unknown. Unsorted libraries were derived from 2 million PBMCs stored at -80 C.

The receptor was isolated from a woman in her 30s with multiple sclerosis. The sequenced sample was PBMCs. The chain links TRBV3-1 to TRBJ1-4; no reliable D call. The CDR3 DNA is TGTGCCAGCAGCCAAAGTGAAAAACTGTTTTTT. It is translated as CASSQSEKLFF.